The text below deals with one T cell receptor beta chain. These data come from a study of blood T cell repertoires in COVID-19. Germline V gives CDR1 MGHRA, CDR2 YSYEKL. The V segment lost 2 bases and the J segment 8 bases; nucleotides outside the gene matches: 11. The CDR3 consists of 18 residues. The protocol was immunoSEQ multiplex PCR, while the TCRdb copy is restricted to in-frame clones and leaves out a portion. The sample has about 130,000 clones, about 79% seen once; the top ten hold just over 9%. The sequence came from a man over 45 who had recovered from COVID-19. J is TRBJ2-1 and V is TRBV4-1; 14 bases match TRBD2. Specimen: PBMCs or T cells enriched from blood (not recorded which). CDR3 coding DNA: TGCGCCAGCAGCCAAACCAGACTAGCGGGGGGGCCTTACGATGAGCAGTTCTTC. It yields the protein CASSQTRLAGGPYDEQFF.